This T cell receptor beta chain was documented in a study of T cell changes during pregnancy in multiple sclerosis. Method: immunoSEQ multiplex PCR; TCRdb's copy keeps in-frame clones and lacks some. In the table there are about 100,000 clones, around 90% of which are singletons. Specimen: peripheral blood, collected in the second trimester of pregnancy. This receptor was obtained from a female donor with multiple sclerosis, enrolled in a pregnancy study.

The CDR3 is CASSEPRGSPLHF. The CDR3 region has the DNA TGTGCCAGCAGTGAACCCCGGGGTTCACCCCTCCACTTT. This chain joins TRBV2 and TRBJ1-6; D unclear. Germline lookup yields CDR1 SNHLY and CDR2 FYNNEI. Trimming removed 2 bases at V and 9 bases at J, with 8 bases between. The CDR3 sequence is 13 residues long. The whole variable domain, filled in from reference TRBV2 and TRBJ1-6, reads EPEVTQTPSHQVTQMGQEVILRCVPISNHLYFYWYRQILGQKVEFLVSFYNNEISEKSEIFDDQFSVERPDGSNFTLKIRSTKLEDSAMYFCASSEPRGSPLHFGNGTRLTVT.